This entry lists 23 T cell receptor beta chains sequenced from one sample in a study of blood T cell repertoires in COVID-19 (TCRdb year 2020). The library was obtained by the immunoSEQ multiplex PCR assay. In TCRdb, the immuneACCESS table is reduced to in-frame sequences with V and J assigned. These tables do not hold every clone; where another copy was compared, an unresolved V gene accounts for under half, and the others remain unexplained. The sample records about 140,000 clones, 85% of which are singletons. The biggest ten clones account for 2.5% to 3.5% of the sample. The sample was peripheral blood. These receptors all stem from a man between 50 and 59 years old with acute or convalescent COVID-19.

This rearrangement joins TRBV5-5 to TRBJ2-7; 9 nucleotides line up with TRBD2. This CDR3 contains 14 residues. The junction had 9 bases not matched to a gene; V was cut back by 5 bases and J by 6 bases. From germline, CDR1 is SGHKS and CDR2 YYEKEE (reference sequence). The CDR3 nucleotides are TGTGCCAGCAGTCACCCCGGGACTAGCCCCGAGCAGTACTTC. It specifies CASSHPGTSPEQYF.

V usage is TRBV4-2 and J usage is TRBJ1-1; a weak D match, TRBD1 (6 bases). The CDR3 has 14 amino acids. V was clipped by 3 bases and J by 0 bases, with 8 bases between them. CDR1 and CDR2 from the germline V gene are LGHNA and YNFKEQ. The CDR3 spells CASSHGQMNTEAFF. DNA of the CDR3: TGTGCCAGCAGCCACGGACAGATGAACACTGAAGCTTTCTTT.

The chain combines TRBV24-1 with TRBJ2-5; 7 bases match TRBD1. The CDR3 covers 15 residues. Germline trimming cut 3 bases from V and 4 bases from J; bases unmatched to any gene: 7. CDR1 is KGHDR and CDR2 is SFDVKD in the germline V gene. In nucleotides, the CDR3 is TGTGCCACCAGTGATCAGGGGGTTACTCGAGAGACCCAGTACTTC. Residues: CATSDQGVTRETQYF.

Here the CDR3 reads CASSEWGTSGSPYNEQFF. The CDR3 nucleotides read TGTGCCAGCAGTGAATGGGGGACTAGCGGGAGTCCCTACAATGAGCAGTTCTTC. The V gene is TRBV25-1, the J gene TRBJ2-1, with TRBD2 matching 14 bases. The CDR3 totals 18 residues. CDR1 is MGHDK, CDR2 SYGVNS, per germline. Trimming cost V 1 base and J 2 bases; bases outside gene matches: 4.

The chain carries TRBV28 and TRBJ2-1, with 10 positions matching TRBD2. Trimming cost V 5 bases and J 7 bases; bases outside gene matches: 11. The germline V gene encodes CDR1 MDHEN and CDR2 SYDVKM. The CDR3 spans 16 residues. The CDR3 DNA is TGTGCCAGCAGTAACCAAGGAGCGGGAGGGCCGAATGAGCAGTTCTTC. It encodes CASSNQGAGGPNEQFF.

This sequence joins TRBV6-5 and TRBJ2-7; the match to TRBD1 covers 8 bases. The CDR3 loop spans 14 amino acids. Germline assignment: CDR1 MNHEY and CDR2 SVGAGI. Losses at the gene ends were 6 bases for V and 4 bases for J; bases not matched to a gene: 8. The CDR3 DNA reads as TGTGCCAGCAGGCCGGGACAGGTCTTGTACGAGCAGTACTTC. It yields the protein CASRPGQVLYEQYF.

The chain uses TRBV7-3 and TRBJ2-1, with 7 bases matching TRBD2. After removal of 2 bases from V and 1 base from J, the junction contained 5 bases not matched to a gene. CDR1 is SGHTA, CDR2 FQGTGA, per germline. CDR3 size: 16 residues. The CDR3, as DNA: TGTGCCAGCAGCTTAGCGGCGGGAGTGTCCTACAATGAGCAGTTCTTC. Translated, it gives CASSLAAGVSYNEQFF.

V gene TRBV6-5 combines with J gene TRBJ1-4; D uncertain. CDR1 is MNHEY and CDR2 is SVGAGI in the germline V gene. V shed 6 bases and J shed 8 bases, with 19 bases lying between them. This CDR3 has 15 amino acids. The CDR3 DNA reads as TGTGCCAGCAGGCCCGCCGGGTCCCCGGGGGAAAAACTGTTTTTT. This gives the protein CASRPAGSPGEKLFF.

This clone has only one observation. V is TRBV9 and J is TRBJ1-5; perhaps TRBD1 as D (6 bases). With 0 bases removed from V and 4 bases from J, the gap between germline ends came to 11 bases. The CDR3 has 15 amino acids. Germline assignment: CDR1 SGDLS and CDR2 YYNGEE. The CDR3 loop reads CASSVEPGVNQPQHF. In DNA, the CDR3 is TGTGCCAGCAGCGTAGAACCAGGGGTTAATCAGCCCCAGCATTTT.

This chain uses TRBV3-1 (or the pseudogene TRBV3-2) with TRBJ2-7; a weak D match, TRBD2 (6 bases). V dropped 1 base and J dropped 6 bases, with 13 bases sitting between them. The CDR3 totals 14 residues. The germline gives CDR1 LGHDT, CDR2 YNNKEL (reference sequence). CDR3 residues: CASSQGGGLVEQYF. DNA for the CDR3: TGTGCCAGCAGCCAAGGTGGAGGGTTGGTCGAGCAGTACTTC.

The rearrangement links TRBV6-4 to TRBJ2-3; 7 bases agree with TRBD2. Trimming removed 2 bases from V and 6 bases from J; junction bases left unmatched: 17. Germline values: CDR1 MRHNA, CDR2 SNTAGT. The CDR3 consists of 18 residues. CDR3 DNA sequence: TGTGCCAGCAGTGACCGGTGTTCGACTAGCACTCACTGGGATACGCAGTATTTT. It encodes CASSDRCSTSTHWDTQYF.

Turning to this clone: The sample holds other DNA sequences that translate to the same CDR3. CDR3 sequence: CASSLDRNTEAFF. For the CDR3, the DNA is TGTGCCAGCAGCTTAGACAGGAACACTGAAGCTTTCTTT. The chain couples TRBV7-3 to TRBJ1-1; possible D gene TRBD1, 5 bases. This CDR3 comprises 13 residues. CDR1 is SGHTA, CDR2 FQGTGA, per germline. V was clipped by 2 bases and J by 1 base, with 5 bases between them.

The chain recombines TRBV7-3 with TRBJ2-2; TRBD2 aligns across 7 bases. The length of the CDR3 is 16 residues. V was pared by 1 base and J by 3 bases, with 5 bases of the junction left unmatched. Germline V gene data show CDR1 as SGHTA and CDR2 as FQGTGA. The CDR3 sequence: CASSLIGLADTGELFF. CDR3 coding DNA: TGTGCCAGCAGCTTAATCGGGCTAGCGGACACCGGGGAGCTGTTTTTT.

The chain links TRBV12-3 or TRBV12-4 to TRBJ1-2, with D possibly being TRBD1 (5 bases). Trimming left V 6 bases short and J 4 bases short, with 12 bases between. This CDR3 comprises 13 residues. The CDR3 coding sequence is TGTGCCAGCAGCCTCCCTCAGGGCTATGGCTACACCTTC. Amino acids: CASSLPQGYGYTF.

V gene TRBV11-2 combines with J gene TRBJ1-6, with a weak D call TRBD1 (6 bases). The CDR3 covers 16 residues. CDR1 is SGHAT and CDR2 is FQNNGV in the germline V gene. The germline V and J ends were trimmed by 1 base and 3 bases, with 10 bases remaining between them. CDR3 residues: CASSLAPGDYNSPLHF. The CDR3 DNA follows: TGTGCCAGCAGCTTAGCGCCAGGGGACTATAATTCACCCCTCCACTTT. Using reference TRBV11-2 and TRBJ1-6 for the parts outside the CDR3, the full variable domain is EAGVAQSPRYKIIEKRQSVAFWCNPISGHATLYWYQQILGQGPKLLIQFQNNGVVDDSQLPKDRFSAERLKGVDSTLKIQPAKLEDSAVYLCASSLAPGDYNSPLHFGNGTRLTVT.

This clone has just a few counts. The V call is TRBV4-1, the J call TRBJ1-6, with 7 bases that match TRBD1. V shed 0 bases, J shed 15 bases, and the junction held 8 bases outside the gene matches. This CDR3 has 14 amino acids. Germline lookup yields CDR1 MGHRA and CDR2 YSYEKL. The CDR3 loop reads CASSQDPQQGNLHF. In DNA form, the CDR3 reads TGCGCCAGCAGCCAAGATCCCCAACAGGGGAACCTCCACTTT.

This chain joins TRBV30 and TRBJ2-5; maybe TRBD2 (5 bases). V gave up 0 bases and J gave up 5 bases, with 7 bases separating them. Germline values: CDR1 GTSNPN, CDR2 SVGIG (reference sequence). The CDR3 has 12 amino acids. The CDR3 spells CAWSVLGETQYF. CDR3 in DNA: TGTGCCTGGAGTGTACTAGGGGAGACCCAGTACTTC. Supplemented by reference TRBV30 and TRBJ2-5, the full variable domain reads SQTIHQWPATLVQPVGSPLSLECTVEGTSNPNLYWYRQAAGRGLQLLFYSVGIGQISSEVPQNLSASRPQDRQFILSSKKLLLSDSGFYLCAWSVLGETQYFGPGTRLLVL.

The V and J genes are TRBV6-5 and TRBJ1-2, with 8 bases that match TRBD1. The CDR3 sequence is 15 residues long. Germline V gene lookup returns CDR1 MNHEY and CDR2 SVGAGI. V was pared by 5 bases and J by 7 bases, with 12 bases of the junction left unmatched. The CDR3 DNA follows: TGTGCCAGCAGTCCAAGACAGGGGCTGTTGAGTGGCTACACCTTC. It translates to CASSPRQGLLSGYTF.

This chain joins TRBV3-1 (or the pseudogene TRBV3-2) and TRBJ2-2; the match to TRBD2 covers 13 bases. This CDR3 comprises 19 residues. After removal of 4 bases from V and 4 bases from J, the junction contained 12 bases not matched to a gene. Germline loops: CDR1 LGHDT, CDR2 YNNKEL (reference sequence). CDR3 residues: CASSLKSGLAGDGTGELFF. The CDR3 DNA reads TGTGCCAGCAGCCTTAAATCAGGACTAGCGGGGGATGGCACCGGGGAGCTGTTTTTT.

V gene TRBV7-9 combines with J gene TRBJ1-2; 8 positions match TRBD1. CDR1 is SEHNR and CDR2 is FQNEAQ in the germline V gene (reference sequence). The V and J ends lost 6 bases and 3 bases, in that order; junction bases with no gene match: 6. CDR3 size: 14 residues. As DNA, the CDR3 is TGTGCCAGCAGAACAGGGGGATGGGACTATGGCTACACCTTC. This codes for CASRTGGWDYGYTF. The whole variable domain, filled in from reference TRBV7-9 and TRBJ1-2, reads DTGVSQNPRHKITKRGQNVTFRCDPISEHNRLYWYRQTLGQGPEFLTYFQNEAQLEKSRLLSDRFSAERPKGSFSTLEIQRTEQGDSAMYLCASRTGGWDYGYTFGSGTRLTVV.

The CDR3 region has the DNA TGTGCCAGCAGCAACACAGGGGGAACCTACAATGAGCAGTTCTTC. It specifies CASSNTGGTYNEQFF. This chain links TRBV21-1 with TRBJ2-1; the DNA was not used to check the table's D call, TRBD1. TRBV21-1 is listed as a pseudogene. The length of the CDR3 is 15 residues.

V gene TRBV30 combines with J gene TRBJ2-3; TRBD2 matches at 9 bases. In germline, CDR1 is GTSNPN, CDR2 SVGIG (reference sequence). This CDR3 has 15 residues. V lost 1 base and J lost 0; bases outside the gene matches: 2. CDR3 protein: CAWSASGTSTDTQYF. The CDR3 bases are TGTGCCTGGAGTGCTAGCGGGACAAGCACAGATACGCAGTATTTT.

V is TRBV9 and J is TRBJ2-7; weak D call: TRBD1 (5 bases). The CDR3 totals 14 residues. Between the trimmed V and J ends, which lost 0 bases and 6 bases, there was a span of 13 bases. Germline CDR1 is SGDLS and CDR2 is YYNGEE. CDR3 coding DNA: TGTGCCAGCAGCGTAGGGGGCGGTGTCTCCGAGCAGTACTTC. Amino acids: CASSVGGGVSEQYF.